This T cell receptor beta chain originates from a study of vaccination effects on CD4 cells after COVID-19. Assay: immunoSEQ multiplex PCR; the TCRdb copy retains only in-frame clones and omits some. The sample records tens of thousands of clones, over 70% being singletons. The CDR3 loop spans 16 amino acids. Germline CDR1 MNHEY, CDR2 SMNVEV (reference sequence). Trimming left V 5 bases short and J 10 bases short, with 21 bases between. Pools of viral peptides were used by the ViraFEST assay to expand antigen-specific CD4+ T cells ahead of sequencing. Following 10 days of culture, CD4+ T cells were isolated. It was two doses of either the BNT162b2 or mRNA-1273 vaccine that participants received. Vaccinated participants had no history of SARS-CoV-2 infection and tested negative for nucleocapsid antibodies. PBMC cultures contained 1.8 million or so cells per well, 9.5 to 10 IU/ml IL-2 and around 9.9 ug/ml peptides.

About this clone: Its antigen is still unknown.

This rearrangement joins TRBV27 to TRBJ1-6; D call uncertain. Sequencing used CD4+ T cells from PBMCs cultured with HCoV-229E spike peptides, obtained after COVID-19 vaccination. The TCR originated in a human donor who received a COVID-19 vaccine. This CDR3 reads CASSPIATPGKSPLHF. The CDR3 DNA sequence: TGTGCCAGCAGTCCAATAGCGACTCCGGGCAAGTCACCCCTCCACTTT.